One sample yielded the 3 T cell receptor beta chains listed below, sequenced in a study of blood T cells in healthy people across ages. PCR was performed a second time for roughly 7 to 12 cycles using a sample-barcoded 5' primer and a J-beta primer mix. From the 5' RACE reads, TCRdb called clonotypes with MiXCR, one entry per CDR3 protein. The sample lists around 1.5 million distinct CDR3 sequences, roughly 60% occurring once. The specimen was blood. The receptors here all came from a man younger than 30 in good health.

To note about this clonotype: At one end the junction does not follow the germline gene, possibly because of a read error. The chain has TRBV4-1 and TRBJ1-2, with D unclear. The CDR3 runs to 14 residues. CDR1 and CDR2 from the germline V gene are MGHRA and YSYEKL. In DNA, the CDR3 is TGCGCCGGCAGCCAAGGTGCAGCCTCCTATGGCTACACCTTC. As protein: CAGSQGAASYGYTF.

V is TRBV20-1 and J is TRBJ2-7; a possible D gene is TRBD1 (5 bases). The CDR3 is made up of 10 amino acids. Trimming shortened V by 8 bases and J by 9 bases, and 14 bases separated the two germline ends. In germline, CDR1 is DFQATT, CDR2 SNEGSKA (reference sequence). CDR3 sequence reads: CSRGEHGQYF. DNA for the CDR3: TGCAGTAGGGGTGAACACGGGCAGTACTTC.

The chain joins TRBV6-6 to TRBJ2-1; D is ambiguous. Germline V CDR1 and CDR2: MNHNY, SVGAGI (reference sequence). V was cut by 7 bases and J by 3 bases, with 13 bases left in between. The CDR3 runs to 14 residues. CDR3 protein: CASNVADDYNEQFF. CDR3 DNA: TGTGCCAGCAACGTGGCGGACGACTACAATGAGCAGTTCTTC.